What follows describes a single TCR beta chain. Its antigen is undetermined. The data were taken from a study of cytomegalovirus exposure and HLA in healthy donors. Regarding the study as a whole: Most TCR sequences were rare, but some public TCRs occurred in many donors.

The germline CDR1 and CDR2 sequences are MNHEY and SMNVEV (reference sequence). The CDR3 has 14 residues. The V gene end was trimmed by 4 bases and the J gene end by 8 bases; junction bases not matched to a gene: 7. The PCR made use of 60 Vbeta and 13 Jbeta primers. The repertoire was sequenced with immunoSEQ multiplex PCR; TCRdb's copy has only in-frame clones and lacks some. Of more than 110,000 clones listed, roughly 73% are singletons. This chain links TRBV27 with TRBJ2-1; 8 nucleotides match TRBD2. The sample consisted of PBMCs. The TCR originated in a woman aged 40 to 50 in good health and CMV-seronegative. CDR3 residues: CASSSGTSRYEQFF. The CDR3 nucleotides read TGTGCCAGCAGTTCTGGGACTAGTCGGTATGAGCAGTTCTTC.